This TCR beta chain comes out of a study of response to subunit inactivated influenza vaccine. General study results and limits: Seasonal influenza vaccination, on each occasion, was suggested by the authors to recruit few new T cells.

One entry per CDR3 protein, called by TCRdb with MiXCR from the RT-PCR reads. The data contain hundreds of thousands of distinct CDR3 sequences, about 14% of them seen just once; the ten biggest clones take up approximately 7.6%. In this sample, this clonotype turned up many times. The antigen remains unidentified. The V gene's germline CDR1 is MNHEY and CDR2 SMNVEV (reference sequence). Trimming cost V 5 bases and J 4 bases, with 15 bases left between them. This CDR3 contains 14 residues. This chain uses TRBV27 with TRBJ2-7, with TRBD1 as a possible D gene (6 bases). The TCR comes from a man aged 45-60 years who received an inactivated influenza vaccine. This material consisted of PBMCs from blood, taken 14 to 15 days before vaccination. CDR3 bases: TGTGCCAGCAGTCAATACAGGGATCCGTACGAGCAGTACTTC. This codes for CASSQYRDPYEQYF.